These 24 T cell receptor beta chains were sequenced from one sample in a study of neurological immune-mediated disorders. One entry per CDR3 protein, called by TCRdb with MiXCR from the 5' RACE reads. Here the sample spans about 19,000 distinct CDR3 sequences, 7.5% being singletons. What was sequenced was CD8+ T cells from blood. The source is a woman aged 30 to 39 with HTLV-1-associated myelopathy (HAM/TSP).

The V gene is TRBV9, the J gene TRBJ1-5; D is possibly TRBD1 (6 bases). The CDR3 consists of 14 residues. V gave up 4 bases and J gave up 6 bases, with 14 bases separating them. Germline CDR1 and CDR2: SGDLS and YYNGEE. The CDR3 DNA is TGTGCCAGCAGCCCTGGAGGGGGGAGTCAGCCCCAGCATTTT. Amino acids: CASSPGGGSQPQHF.

This clonotype is medium-sized (0.01 to 0.1%) by share. This chain connects TRBV5-5 to TRBJ2-5; D is uncertain. The germline CDR1 and CDR2 sequences are SGHKS and YYEKEE (reference sequence). V was clipped by 4 bases and J by 5 bases, with 24 bases between them. The CDR3 is made up of 17 amino acids. The CDR3 DNA reads as TGTGCCAGCAGCCCCGCCTGGTCTGGGTTTATTTGGGAGACCCAGTACTTC. The encoded protein is CASSPAWSGFIWETQYF. Full variable domain (outside the CDR3, taken from reference TRBV5-5 and TRBJ2-5): DAGVTQSPTHLIKTRGQQVTLRCSPISGHKSVSWYQQVLGQGPQFIFQYYEKEERGRGNFPDRFSARQFPNYSSELNVNALLLGDSALYLCASSPAWSGFIWETQYFGPGTRLLVL.

This clonotype was found many times. The chain recombines TRBV3-1 with TRBJ1-1, with a weak D call TRBD1 (6 bases). Trimming stripped 5 bases from V and 0 bases from J, with 7 bases between. CDR1 is LGHDT, CDR2 YNNKEL, per germline (reference sequence). CDR3 length: 13 amino acids. CDR3 bases: TGTGCCAGCAGCGACAGGATGAACACTGAAGCTTTCTTT. Translating it yields CASSDRMNTEAFF.

This clonotype has at least ten counts. The genes are TRBV20-1 and TRBJ2-7, with a tentative D call TRBD1 (5 bases). Germline V lookup: CDR1 DFQATT, CDR2 SNEGSKA (reference sequence). The CDR3 is 11 amino acids. Trimming pared 1 base from V and 4 bases from J, leaving 5 bases between. The CDR3 region has the DNA TGCAGTGCTAGAGCAGGGTACGAGCAGTACTTC. This sequence encodes CSARAGYEQYF.

This clonotype was recorded at least ten times. V is TRBV7-6 and J is TRBJ1-4, with D tentatively TRBD1 (5 bases). CDR1 is SGHVS and CDR2 is FNYEAQ in the germline V gene. The CDR3 has 18 amino acids. V lost 1 base and J 3 bases, leaving 18 bases between the germline ends. CDR3 bases: TGTGCCAGCAGCTTAGGATTCCTGAGGGCAGGGCCTAATGAAAAACTGTTTTTT. This gives the protein CASSLGFLRAGPNEKLFF.

This clonotype has just a few counts. The chain uses TRBV5-8 and TRBJ2-7; TRBD2 is a possible D gene (5 bases). This CDR3 contains 15 residues. The V gene's germline CDR1 is SGHTS and CDR2 YDEGEE. V shed 7 bases and J shed 3 bases, with 20 bases lying between them. The CDR3 here is CASAGYRERDYEQYF. DNA for the CDR3: TGTGCCAGCGCTGGTTATCGGGAAAGGGACTACGAGCAGTACTTC. The complete variable domain, with remaining parts taken from reference TRBV5-8 and TRBJ2-7, reads EAGVTQSPTHLIKTRGQQATLRCSPISGHTSVYWYQQALGLGLQFLLWYDEGEERNRGNFPPRFSGRQFPNYSSELNVNALELEDSALYLCASAGYRERDYEQYFGPGTRLTVT.

This clonotype was observed at least ten times. This chain joins TRBV5-5 and TRBJ2-7; 9 positions match TRBD1. V shed 5 bases and J 3 bases; nucleotides not matched to a gene: 6. Germline assignment: CDR1 SGHKS and CDR2 YYEKEE (reference sequence). This CDR3 is 14 amino acids long. CDR3 DNA: TGTGCCAGCAGTCCGGGGACAGGGAGCTACGAGCAGTACTTC. Protein sequence: CASSPGTGSYEQYF.

By proportion, this clonotype is medium-sized. The chain recombines TRBV12-3 or TRBV12-4 with TRBJ1-2; D ambiguous. The CDR3 covers 12 residues. With 5 bases removed from V and 4 bases from J, the gap between germline ends came to 8 bases. The CDR3 loop reads CASSHNAYGYTF. In nucleotides, the CDR3 is TGTGCCAGCAGTCACAACGCCTATGGCTACACCTTC.

The table lists this clonotype with many counts. The chain is built from TRBV12-3 or TRBV12-4 and TRBJ2-3; 10 bases are shared with TRBD2. V gave up 5 bases and J gave up 6 bases; unmatched junction bases: 5. CDR3 length: 14 amino acids. The CDR3 spells CASSSGGEGDTQYF. The DNA for the CDR3 is TGTGCCAGCAGTAGCGGGGGGGAGGGGGATACGCAGTATTTT.

There are many counts of this clonotype. The V call is TRBV20-1, the J call TRBJ2-7, with D maybe TRBD1 (6 bases). V gave up 6 bases and J gave up 2 bases, with 17 bases separating them. In germline, CDR1 is DFQATT, CDR2 SNEGSKA (reference sequence). CDR3 length equals 14 residues. The CDR3 protein is CSATRGGEPYEQYF. The CDR3 DNA reads TGCAGTGCAACCAGGGGTGGGGAACCCTACGAGCAGTACTTC.

This clonotype was recorded at least ten times. J is TRBJ2-1 and V is TRBV19; 10 positions match TRBD1. CDR3 length: 14 residues. V was clipped by 3 bases and J by 8 bases; unmatched bases: 4. Germline V lookup: CDR1 LNHDA, CDR2 SQIVND (reference sequence). CDR3 DNA: TGTGCCAGTAGTATTGGGACAGGGGATTATGAGCAGTTCTTC. Translating gives CASSIGTGDYEQFF.

Many counts were recorded for this clonotype. The gene calls are TRBV6-6 and TRBJ2-2; 8 bases agree with TRBD1. This CDR3 is 17 amino acids long. J was trimmed by 4 bases and V by 3 bases; bases with no gene match: 10. CDR1 and CDR2 from the germline V gene are MNHNY and SVGAGI (reference sequence). CDR3 nucleotide sequence: TGTGCCAGCAGTTATTTGCCTCAGGGGGCGGGCACCGGGGAGCTGTTTTTT. Its translation is CASSYLPQGAGTGELFF.

The sample holds a few counts of this clonotype. The chain has TRBV30 and TRBJ2-1; 10 bases map to TRBD2. CDR3 length: 12 residues. Germline CDR1 reads GTSNPN; CDR2 reads SVGIG (reference sequence). V lost 4 bases and J lost 10; bases outside the gene matches: 4. In DNA, the CDR3 is TGTGCCTGGAACCTACTAGCGGGGGAGCAGTTCTTC. This gives the protein CAWNLLAGEQFF.

This clonotype was observed many times. J is TRBJ2-1 and V is TRBV7-9; tentatively, D is TRBD1 or TRBD2 (5 bases each). The CDR3 contains 15 residues. V lost 4 bases and J lost 6, with 16 bases in between. Germline loops: CDR1 SEHNR, CDR2 FQNEAQ (reference sequence). CDR3 in amino acids: CASSSPLTGRNEQFF. As DNA, the CDR3 is TGTGCCAGCAGCTCCCCCCTTACGGGGCGCAATGAGCAGTTCTTC. The full variable domain, rest sourced from reference TRBV7-9 and TRBJ2-1, is DTGVSQNPRHKITKRGQNVTFRCDPISEHNRLYWYRQTLGQGPEFLTYFQNEAQLEKSRLLSDRFSAERPKGSFSTLEIQRTEQGDSAMYLCASSSPLTGRNEQFFGPGTRLTVL.

The table lists this clonotype with many counts. The chain employs TRBV2 and TRBJ2-3; 9 bases line up with TRBD2. J gave up 4 bases and V 0 bases, and 8 bases lay outside the gene matches. The V gene's germline CDR1 is SNHLY and CDR2 FYNNEI. The CDR3 extends over 17 amino acids. For the CDR3, the DNA is TGTGCCAGCAGTGAAGCGTTTAGTCGCGGGGGGGCAGATACGCAGTATTTT. This sequence encodes CASSEAFSRGGADTQYF.

This clonotype was seen ten or more times. This sequence joins TRBV20-1 and TRBJ2-1; 11 positions match TRBD2. The CDR3 is made up of 15 amino acids. Germline CDR1 and CDR2: DFQATT and SNEGSKA (reference sequence). Germline trimming cut 3 bases from V and 3 bases from J; bases unmatched to any gene: 4. This chain's CDR3 is CSARVAGGIYNEQFF. As DNA, the CDR3 is TGCAGTGCTAGGGTAGCGGGGGGGATCTACAATGAGCAGTTCTTC.

This clonotype was seen ten or more times. The V gene is TRBV15, the J gene TRBJ1-5; possible D gene TRBD1, 5 bases. CDR1 is LNHNV and CDR2 is YYDKDF in the germline V gene (reference sequence). V lost 0 bases to trimming and J lost 0 bases, with 12 bases between them. The CDR3 is 17 residues long. The CDR3 reads CATSRDGAVYSNQPQHF. The CDR3 region has the DNA TGTGCCACCAGCAGAGATGGGGCGGTCTATAGCAATCAGCCCCAGCATTTT.

This chain links TRBV4-1 with TRBJ2-3, with TRBD1 identical over 7 bases. J lost 8 bases, V lost 1 base, and 3 bases had no gene match. Germline V gene data show CDR1 as MGHRA and CDR2 as YSYEKL. The CDR3 covers 13 residues. Written as DNA, the CDR3 is TGCGCCAGCAGCCAAGGCGACAGGGCTACGCAGTATTTT. The encoded protein is CASSQGDRATQYF.

This clonotype was picked up many times. The V call is TRBV5-6, the J call TRBJ1-2, with TRBD1 as a possible D gene (5 bases). V lost 2 bases to trimming and J lost 2 bases, with 19 bases between them. This CDR3 is 17 amino acids long. Germline V gives CDR1 SGHDT, CDR2 YYEEEE. Here the CDR3 DNA reads TGTGCCAGCAGCTTCTTTGTCTGGACACTGCAAAACTATGGCTACACCTTC. Amino acids: CASSFFVWTLQNYGYTF.

This sequence joins TRBV13 and TRBJ2-2, with TRBD1 matching 8 bases. V was pared by 1 base and J by 12 bases, with 10 bases of the junction left unmatched. The CDR3 has 15 amino acids. Per germline, CDR1 PRHDT and CDR2 FYEKMQ (reference sequence). In DNA, the CDR3 is TGTGCCAGCAGCTTAGCACAGGGGGTACCCAGGAAGCTGTTTTTT. Translation gives CASSLAQGVPRKLFF.

This clonotype was recorded many times. This rearrangement joins TRBV11-2 to TRBJ2-2; weak D call: TRBD2 (5 bases). V was shortened by 5 bases and J by 6 bases, with 10 bases between the two germline ends. The length of the CDR3 is 13 residues. Germline lookup yields CDR1 SGHAT and CDR2 FQNNGV. The CDR3 sequence: CASSLTGSGELFF. The CDR3 DNA is TGTGCCAGCAGCCTAACGGGGTCCGGGGAGCTGTTTTTT.

The chain combines TRBV12-3 or TRBV12-4 with TRBJ2-2; TRBD2 aligns across 16 bases. After removal of 6 bases from V and 7 bases from J, the junction contained 5 bases not matched to a gene. The length of the CDR3 is 16 residues. The CDR3 here is CASRPGLAGGSGELFF. The CDR3 DNA reads as TGTGCCAGCAGGCCGGGACTAGCGGGGGGGAGCGGGGAGCTGTTTTTT.

This clonotype was observed many times. This chain links TRBV20-1 with TRBJ2-6; D perhaps matches TRBD1 (6 bases). Trimming took 7 bases from V and 15 from J, leaving 19 bases between them. Germline CDR1 DFQATT, CDR2 SNEGSKA (reference sequence). The CDR3 has 12 amino acids. The DNA for the CDR3 is TGCAGTGTTCCGGGCCCGAGGGGGAACCTGACTTTC. Encoded protein: CSVPGPRGNLTF.

This clonotype has a count of ten or more. This sequence joins TRBV20-1 and TRBJ2-5; TRBD1 aligns across 8 bases. With 2 bases clipped from V and 4 bases from J, the junction kept 3 bases outside the gene matches. This CDR3 spans 13 amino acids. Germline lookup yields CDR1 DFQATT and CDR2 SNEGSKA (reference sequence). The CDR3 here is CSARPQGGETQYF. The CDR3 bases are TGCAGTGCTAGACCACAGGGGGGAGAGACCCAGTACTTC.